One and the same sample provided the 32 T cell receptor beta chains below, sequenced in a study of cytomegalovirus exposure and HLA in healthy donors. Use of 60 Vbeta and 13 Jbeta primers characterized the PCR. TCRdb's copy holds only in-frame clones and misses some; the assay was immunoSEQ multiplex PCR. The sample carries fewer than 150,000 clones, 76% recorded once. The specimen was PBMCs. These receptors were taken from a young man in good health and CMV-seronegative.

The chain couples TRBV11-1 to TRBJ1-4, with D perhaps matching TRBD1 (6 bases). V gave up 3 bases and J gave up 8 bases, with 22 bases separating them. CDR3 length equals 17 residues. In germline, CDR1 is SGHAT, CDR2 FQDESV (reference sequence). The CDR3, as DNA: TGTGCCAGCAGCTTGGTTTGGGTGACAGGTAGGCACGAAAAACTGTTTTTT. Translating it yields CASSLVWVTGRHEKLFF.

The sample holds one count of this clone. The genes are TRBV7-9 and TRBJ2-2; TRBD1 matches at 12 bases. Germline V gene sequence: CDR1 SEHNR, CDR2 FQNEAQ (reference sequence). Trimming removed 6 bases from V and 3 bases from J; junction bases left unmatched: 11. There are 18 residues in the CDR3. This CDR3 reads CASRSRDRGRSDTGELFF. CDR3 nucleotides: TGTGCCAGCAGAAGCCGGGACAGGGGGCGAAGCGACACCGGGGAGCTGTTTTTT.

V and J are TRBV29-1 and TRBJ2-3; 7 bases are shared with TRBD1. From germline, CDR1 is SQVTM and CDR2 ANQGSEA. The CDR3 runs to 14 residues. The trim removed 4 bases at V and 2 bases at J, leaving 6 bases unmatched. CDR3 amino acids: CSVGQGGVTDTQYF. CDR3 in DNA: TGCAGCGTTGGACAGGGCGGAGTCACAGATACGCAGTATTTT.

V is TRBV18 and J is TRBJ2-3; perhaps TRBD1 as D (5 bases). Trimming pared 2 bases from V and 1 base from J, leaving 7 bases between. Germline assignment: CDR1 KGHSH and CDR2 LQKENI. This CDR3 is built from 14 residues. CDR3 DNA: TGTGCCAGCTCACCAAAACAGGGCACAGATACGCAGTATTTT. Translation: CASSPKQGTDTQYF. Filled out from reference TRBV18 and TRBJ2-3, the complete variable domain reads NAGVMQNPRHLVRRRGQEARLRCSPMKGHSHVYWYRQLPEEGLKFMVYLQKENIIDESGMPKERFSAEFPKEGPSILRIQQVVRGDSAAYFCASSPKQGTDTQYFGPGTRLTVL.

The gene calls are TRBV11-2 and TRBJ2-3; perhaps TRBD1 as D (6 bases). V was trimmed by 5 bases and J by 4 bases, leaving 10 bases between them. Germline V lookup: CDR1 SGHAT, CDR2 FQNNGV. The length of the CDR3 is 13 residues. The CDR3 DNA follows: TGTGCCAGCAGCCGCGACAGGCCAGATACGCAGTATTTT. It yields the protein CASSRDRPDTQYF.

The rearrangement uses TRBV7-9 and TRBJ1-2, with TRBD1 matching 7 bases. CDR1 is SEHNR, CDR2 FQNEAQ, per germline (reference sequence). Losses at the gene ends were 6 bases for V and 3 bases for J; bases not matched to a gene: 7. The CDR3 consists of 14 residues. The CDR3 DNA is TGTGCCAGCAGGCCGGGACAGAGGGACTATGGCTACACCTTC. Amino acids: CASRPGQRDYGYTF.

V is TRBV4-2 and J is TRBJ2-1, with TRBD1 matching 8 bases. This CDR3 comprises 21 residues. V lost 4 bases to trimming and J lost 0 bases; unmatched junction nucleotides: 20. The germline gives CDR1 LGHNA, CDR2 YNFKEQ. CDR3 DNA sequence: TGTGCCAGCAGCCTAACTGTCGTACAGGGGGTGTTAGGCGGCTCCTACAATGAGCAGTTCTTC. This sequence encodes CASSLTVVQGVLGGSYNEQFF.

The chain employs TRBV5-4 and TRBJ2-5; 7 nucleotides line up with TRBD2. Germline trimming cut 4 bases from V and 5 bases from J; bases unmatched to any gene: 8. Germline CDR1 SGHNT, CDR2 YYREEE (reference sequence). This CDR3 region has 14 residues. The CDR3 DNA follows: TGTGCCAGCAGCCAAGTGGGGGAGGGGGAGACCCAGTACTTC. Translating it yields CASSQVGEGETQYF. The whole variable domain, remainder taken from reference TRBV5-4 and TRBJ2-5, is ETGVTQSPTHLIKTRGQQVTLRCSSQSGHNTVSWYQQALGQGPQFIFQYYREEENGRGNFPPRFSGLQFPNYSSELNVNALELDDSALYLCASSQVGEGETQYFGPGTRLLVL.

This clone was seen only a few times. The V gene is TRBV6-6, the J gene TRBJ1-5, with 8 bases fitting TRBD1. CDR3 size: 14 residues. Germline CDR1 is MNHNY and CDR2 is SVGAGI (reference sequence). The trim removed 5 bases at V and 5 bases at J, leaving 5 bases unmatched. The CDR3 loop reads CASSTTGVDQPQHF. The CDR3 DNA reads as TGTGCCAGCAGTACGACAGGGGTAGATCAGCCCCAGCATTTT.

This sequence joins TRBV10-1 and TRBJ2-1; D is uncertain. Trimming pared 2 bases from V and 1 base from J, leaving 6 bases between. The CDR3 totals 14 residues. The germline CDR1 and CDR2 sequences are WNHNN and SYGVQD (reference sequence). The CDR3 DNA reads TGCGCCAGCAGTGAGGGCAGTTCCTACAATGAGCAGTTCTTC. This translates into CASSEGSSYNEQFF.

The chain joins TRBV11-3 to TRBJ2-3; tentative D call: TRBD2 (6 bases). Germline V gene data show CDR1 as SGHNT and CDR2 as YENEEA. Deletions cut 1 base from V and 4 bases from J, with 6 bases between. The CDR3 extends over 13 amino acids. The DNA of the CDR3 is TGTGCCAGCAGCTTAGGGGGGGCAGATACGCAGTATTTT. This encodes CASSLGGADTQYF.

The V gene is TRBV7-8, the J gene TRBJ2-3, with 8 bases lining up with TRBD1. The CDR3 has 12 residues. Trimming at V came to 8 bases and at J to 5 bases, leaving 3 bases not matched to a gene. Germline-derived CDR1 and CDR2 are SGHVS and FQNEAQ. CDR3 amino acids: CASGTGLDTQYF. CDR3 nucleotide sequence: TGTGCCAGCGGGACAGGACTAGATACGCAGTATTTT.

The J gene is TRBJ2-7, the V gene TRBV6-1; 8 nucleotides align to TRBD2. The CDR3 is made up of 15 amino acids. Germline-derived CDR1 and CDR2 are MNHNS and SASEGT. V was pared by 3 bases and J by 4 bases, with 8 bases of the junction left unmatched. CDR3 in DNA: TGTGCCAGCAGTGATCCGAGGCGGGGGGCGTACGAGCAGTACTTC. Amino acid sequence: CASSDPRRGAYEQYF.

The CDR3 bases are TGTGCCAGCAGCTTGGGGCGAAGGACGGACAACACTGAAGCTTTCTTT. This encodes CASSLGRRTDNTEAFF. The chain carries TRBV11-3 and TRBJ1-1; possibly TRBD1 for D (5 bases). The CDR3 has 16 residues. Looked up from germline, CDR1 is SGHNT and CDR2 is YENEEA. V was pared by 3 bases and J by 2 bases, with 16 bases between.

This clone was observed once. The rearrangement joins TRBV15 to TRBJ2-7; 10 bases agree with TRBD2. The CDR3 is 16 residues long. The V and J ends lost 5 bases and 3 bases, in that order; junction bases with no gene match: 10. CDR1 and CDR2 from the germline V gene are LNHNV and YYDKDF (reference sequence). The CDR3 loop reads CATSARTSGFIYEQYF. DNA of the CDR3: TGTGCCACCAGCGCAAGGACTAGCGGATTCATCTACGAGCAGTACTTC.

The rearrangement joins TRBV10-1 to TRBJ2-5; no reliable D call. With 2 bases removed from V and 5 bases from J, the gap between germline ends came to 6 bases. This CDR3 has 12 amino acids. From germline, CDR1 is WNHNN and CDR2 SYGVQD (reference sequence). CDR3 in DNA: TGCGCCAGCAGTGAGCTCGGGGAGACCCAGTACTTC. It yields the protein CASSELGETQYF.

The chain is built from TRBV5-6 and TRBJ2-7; 7 positions agree with TRBD1. Germline lookup yields CDR1 SGHDT and CDR2 YYEEEE. The CDR3 contains 14 residues. The V and J ends lost 3 bases and 0 bases, in that order; junction bases with no gene match: 3. CDR3 nucleotides: TGTGCCAGCAGCTATGGGACAGCCTCCTACGAGCAGTACTTC. This codes for CASSYGTASYEQYF.

The chain combines TRBV18 with TRBJ1-2, with D possibly TRBD1 on 6 matching bases. Germline V gene data show CDR1 as KGHSH and CDR2 as LQKENI. Trimming stripped 2 bases from V and 5 bases from J, with 12 bases between. CDR3 length: 14 amino acids. The CDR3 spells CASSPKMTGYGYTF. CDR3 in DNA: TGTGCCAGCTCACCAAAGATGACAGGATATGGCTACACCTTC. Looking up the rest from reference TRBV18 and TRBJ1-2 gives the full variable domain: NAGVMQNPRHLVRRRGQEARLRCSPMKGHSHVYWYRQLPEEGLKFMVYLQKENIIDESGMPKERFSAEFPKEGPSILRIQQVVRGDSAAYFCASSPKMTGYGYTFGSGTRLTVV.

The CDR3 sequence: CATKPPPGLYNEQYF. The CDR3 nucleotides read TGCGCCACCAAGCCCCCTCCGGGACTATACAACGAGCAGTACTTC. V gene TRBV10-1 combines with J gene TRBJ2-5; 7 bases fit TRBD2. The J call is uncertain, as TRBJ2-7 better fits the DNA end. This CDR3 has 15 amino acids. CDR1 and CDR2 from the germline V gene are WNHNN and SYGVQD (reference sequence).

CDR3 in DNA: TGTGCCAGCAGCCCGGGTGGGGGGTCCTACAATGAGCAGTTCTTC. Its translation: CASSPGGGSYNEQFF. The chain carries TRBV5-6 and TRBJ2-1; perhaps TRBD2 as D (6 bases). There are 15 residues in the CDR3. V was clipped by 4 bases and J by 1 base, with 12 bases between them. The germline V gene encodes CDR1 SGHDT and CDR2 YYEEEE. Full variable domain (missing parts from reference TRBV5-6 and TRBJ2-1): DAGVTQSPTHLIKTRGQQVTLRCSPKSGHDTVSWYQQALGQGPQFIFQYYEEEERQRGNFPDRFSGHQFPNYSSELNVNALLLGDSALYLCASSPGGGSYNEQFFGPGTRLTVL.

The rearrangement joins TRBV5-1 to TRBJ1-2, with TRBD1 as a possible D gene (5 bases). The germline V and J ends were trimmed by 4 bases and 5 bases, with 12 bases remaining between them. Germline V gene lookup returns CDR1 SGHRS and CDR2 YFSETQ. This CDR3 region has 13 residues. CDR3 in amino acids: CASSPDSEYGYTF. The CDR3 bases are TGCGCCAGCAGCCCAGACAGTGAATATGGCTACACCTTC.

The rearrangement links TRBV11-2 to TRBJ2-5; 12 nucleotides align to TRBD1. V lost 4 bases to trimming and J lost 5 bases; unmatched junction nucleotides: 8. Germline V gene lookup returns CDR1 SGHAT and CDR2 FQNNGV. The CDR3 loop spans 16 amino acids. CDR3 protein: CASSYYGTGGKETQYF. CDR3 nucleotide sequence: TGTGCCAGCAGCTACTACGGGACAGGGGGCAAGGAGACCCAGTACTTC. The variable domain in full, with the rest retrieved from reference TRBV11-2 and TRBJ2-5, is EAGVAQSPRYKIIEKRQSVAFWCNPISGHATLYWYQQILGQGPKLLIQFQNNGVVDDSQLPKDRFSAERLKGVDSTLKIQPAKLEDSAVYLCASSYYGTGGKETQYFGPGTRLLVL.

The chain has TRBV28 and TRBJ2-4; D perhaps matches TRBD2 (5 bases). The germline V gene encodes CDR1 MDHEN and CDR2 SYDVKM. CDR3 length: 13 residues. Trimming removed 6 bases from V and 3 bases from J, with 9 bases in between. The CDR3 sequence is CASRAEIKNIQYF. CDR3 bases: TGTGCCAGCAGAGCGGAGATCAAAAACATTCAGTACTTC. The entire variable domain, with the rest obtained from reference TRBV28 and TRBJ2-4, is as follows: DVKVTQSSRYLVKRTGEKVFLECVQDMDHENMFWYRQDPGLGLRLIYFSYDVKMKEKGDIPEGYSVSREKKERFSLILESASTNQTSMYLCASRAEIKNIQYFGAGTRLSVL.

This chain uses TRBV15 with TRBJ2-1; D uncertain. Germline CDR1 LNHNV, CDR2 YYDKDF (reference sequence). The CDR3 is made up of 14 amino acids. The V end lost 2 bases, the J end lost 8 bases, and 13 bases lay between the germline ends. The CDR3 DNA follows: TGTGCCACCAGCAGATCCCGAGGCTTCGATGAGCAGTTCTTC. Its protein product is CATSRSRGFDEQFF. The variable domain in full, with the rest retrieved from reference TRBV15 and TRBJ2-1, is DAMVIQNPRYQVTQFGKPVTLSCSQTLNHNVMYWYQQKSSQAPKLLFHYYDKDFNNEADTPDNFQSRRPNTSFCFLDIRSPGLGDTAMYLCATSRSRGFDEQFFGPGTRLTVL.

The rearrangement joins TRBV2 to TRBJ1-2; 7 bases align to TRBD1. Trimming at V came to 7 bases and at J to 0 bases, leaving 11 bases not matched to a gene. The V gene's germline CDR1 is SNHLY and CDR2 FYNNEI. The CDR3 contains 16 residues. The chain's CDR3 is CASKKYGDRANYGYTF. Written as DNA, the CDR3 is TGTGCCAGCAAGAAATACGGAGACAGGGCTAACTATGGCTACACCTTC.

V usage is TRBV6-6 and J usage is TRBJ1-1; 8 nucleotides match TRBD1. Trimming at V came to 4 bases and at J to 1 base, leaving 5 bases not matched to a gene. The germline V gene has CDR1 MNHNY and CDR2 SVGAGI (reference sequence). The CDR3 is made up of 15 amino acids. CDR3 bases: TGTGCCAGCAGTTCTACCGGGACAGGGAACACTGAAGCTTTCTTT. Protein: CASSSTGTGNTEAFF.

The rearrangement uses TRBV7-3 and TRBJ1-2, with 7 bases aligning to TRBD1. Germline assignment: CDR1 SGHTA and CDR2 FQGTGA. V shed 0 bases and J 6 bases; nucleotides not matched to a gene: 10. This CDR3 is built from 16 residues. Written as DNA, the CDR3 is TGTGCCAGCAGCTTAACTGGCAGCAGAGGGGGCGATGGCTACACCTTC. Translated, it gives CASSLTGSRGGDGYTF.

This chain joins TRBV6-4 and TRBJ1-6; TRBD1 matches at 10 bases. The CDR3 covers 14 residues. Germline loops: CDR1 MRHNA, CDR2 SNTAGT. With 3 bases clipped from V and 10 bases from J, the junction kept 3 bases outside the gene matches. The CDR3 region is CASSDGTGVSPLHF. The CDR3 DNA reads as TGTGCCAGCAGTGATGGGACAGGGGTATCACCCCTCCACTTT.

This chain links TRBV2 with TRBJ1-1; perhaps TRBD1 as D (6 bases). The CDR3 covers 13 residues. Trimming shortened V by 5 bases and J by 0 bases, and 7 bases separated the two germline ends. Per germline, CDR1 SNHLY and CDR2 FYNNEI. DNA of the CDR3: TGTGCCAGCAGTTGGACAGTGAACACTGAAGCTTTCTTT. Protein product: CASSWTVNTEAFF.

The CDR3 DNA sequence: TGTGCCAGCAGTTGGGACAGGGGAGGCTCCTACAATGAGCAGTTCTTC. It is translated as CASSWDRGGSYNEQFF. The rearrangement uses TRBV28 and TRBJ2-1; 10 bases are shared with TRBD1. V shed 4 bases and J 0 bases; nucleotides not matched to a gene: 3. Germline values: CDR1 MDHEN, CDR2 SYDVKM. The CDR3 has 16 residues.

The gene calls are TRBV2 and TRBJ1-1; possibly TRBD1 for D (6 bases). The length of the CDR3 is 17 residues. V gave up 6 bases and J gave up 5 bases, with 25 bases separating them. Germline V gene lookup returns CDR1 SNHLY and CDR2 FYNNEI. The CDR3 here is CASRKQGSVSGTTEAFF. In DNA, the CDR3 is TGTGCCAGCAGGAAACAGGGCTCGGTGTCGGGGACGACTGAAGCTTTCTTT. Together with reference TRBV2 and TRBJ1-1, the CDR3 gives the full variable domain: EPEVTQTPSHQVTQMGQEVILRCVPISNHLYFYWYRQILGQKVEFLVSFYNNEISEKSEIFDDQFSVERPDGSNFTLKIRSTKLEDSAMYFCASRKQGSVSGTTEAFFGQGTRLTVV.

V is TRBV4-1 and J is TRBJ1-3; 7 nucleotides align to TRBD1. V trimming: 4 bases; J trimming: 0 bases; junction bases outside the gene matches: 3. Germline values: CDR1 MGHRA, CDR2 YSYEKL. This CDR3 is 15 amino acids long. This chain's CDR3 is CASSPWDSSGNTIYF. CDR3 in DNA: TGCGCCAGCAGCCCCTGGGACAGCTCTGGAAACACCATATATTTT.